The T cell receptor (beta chain) under discussion was sequenced for a study of blood T cells in healthy people across ages. General study findings and limits: Diversity estimates drawn from one million T cells were deemed underestimates. Roughly linear declines in TCR beta diversity per million T cells occurred with age.

Of note for this clonotype: Its matching antigen is unknown.

Samples each had at least 6 micrograms of total RNA extracted. CDR1 SNHLY and CDR2 FYNNEI come from the germline V gene. V lost 4 bases, J lost 2 bases, and 3 bases stayed unmatched. The CDR3 loop spans 15 amino acids. It was with a sample-barcoded 5' primer and a J-beta primer mix that a second PCR of roughly 7 to 11 cycles was run. Each cDNA molecule carried a tag from a template-switch adaptor that contained 12 random nucleotides. MiXCR, run by TCRdb on the 5' RACE reads, gives a single entry per CDR3 protein. This sample has about 830,000 distinct CDR3 sequences; 55% to 75% occur once, and the top ten carry over 20%.

This clonotype originated in a man aged 25-45 years in good health. V is TRBV2 and J is TRBJ2-1, with 9 bases matching TRBD2. Specimen: blood. The CDR3 DNA reads as TGTGCCAGCAGTGGAGCGGGAGGAGCCTACAATGAGCAGTTCTTC. Translating gives CASSGAGGAYNEQFF.